The 20 T cell receptor beta chains presented below share a single source sample, sequenced in a study of CD8 T cells in Susac syndrome. RNA amounts of about 0.5 to 1 ug underwent reverse transcription with random hexamers. MiXCR was run by TCRdb on the immunoSEQ multiplex PCR reads, yielding one entry per CDR3 protein. The repertoire holds over 300,000 distinct CDR3 sequences, with approximately 90% as singletons. Specimen: CD4+ T cells from PBMCs. These receptors were obtained from a human donor with multiple sclerosis.

The J gene is TRBJ2-7, the V gene TRBV7-2; D is perhaps TRBD1 or TRBD2 (5 bases each). The CDR3 sequence is 14 residues long. Trimming stripped 6 bases from V and 2 bases from J, with 14 bases between. CDR1 and CDR2 from the germline V gene are SGHTA and FQGNSA. CDR3 in amino acids: CASSRDGRAYEQYF. In nucleotides, the CDR3 is TGTGCCAGCAGTCGGGATGGCAGGGCCTACGAGCAGTACTTC.

The genes are TRBV3-1 and TRBJ1-1; D is undetermined. This CDR3 spans 13 amino acids. V dropped 1 base and J dropped 3 bases, with 6 bases sitting between them. Germline CDR1 is LGHDT and CDR2 is YNNKEL (reference sequence). The CDR3 region has the DNA TGTGCCAGCAGCCAAGGCATAGACACTGAAGCTTTCTTT. Residues: CASSQGIDTEAFF.

The V call is TRBV12-3 or TRBV12-4, the J call TRBJ2-5, with 7 bases that match TRBD2. Trimming removed 4 bases from V and 5 bases from J; junction bases left unmatched: 7. CDR3 size: 14 residues. CDR3 nucleotides: TGTGCCAGCAGTTACTTGACTAGCAGCGAGACCCAGTACTTC. Residues: CASSYLTSSETQYF.

CDR3 nucleotides: TGTGCCAGTACTCAGGACAGCATGAACACTGAAGCTTTCTTT. It is translated as CASTQDSMNTEAFF. This sequence joins TRBV19 and TRBJ1-1, with D maybe TRBD1 (6 bases). Per the germline V gene, CDR1 is LNHDA and CDR2 is SQIVND (reference sequence). The CDR3 is 14 residues long. V gave up 7 bases and J gave up 0 bases, with 12 bases separating them. Together with reference TRBV19 and TRBJ1-1, the CDR3 gives the full variable domain: DGGITQSPKYLFRKEGQNVTLSCEQNLNHDAMYWYRQDPGQGLRLIYYSQIVNDFQKGDIAEGYSVSREKKESFPLTVTSAQKNPTAFYLCASTQDSMNTEAFFGQGTRLTVV.

CDR3 in amino acids: CAPFHSDGHYEQYF. The CDR3 DNA reads TGTGCCCCCTTCCATTCGGACGGCCACTACGAGCAGTACTTC. The chain is built from TRBV24-1 and TRBJ2-7; D is uncertain. Deletions cut 12 bases from V and 3 bases from J, with 20 bases between. Germline CDR1 KGHDR, CDR2 SFDVKD. The CDR3 has 14 residues.

The chain carries TRBV2 and TRBJ2-5; tentatively, D is TRBD2 (6 bases). The CDR3 is 15 residues long. V was clipped by 6 bases and J by 4 bases, with 18 bases between them. CDR1 is SNHLY, CDR2 FYNNEI, per germline. As DNA, the CDR3 is TGTGCCAGCAGGTTTACTAGCCCCGGAGGAGAGACCCAGTACTTC. The encoded protein is CASRFTSPGGETQYF.

CDR3 loop: CASSLWQMNYGYTF. CDR3 DNA: TGCGCCAGCAGCTTGTGGCAAATGAACTATGGCTACACCTTC. The rearrangement joins TRBV5-1 to TRBJ1-2; D is ambiguous. V gave up 1 base and J gave up 2 bases, with 9 bases separating them. CDR3 size: 14 residues. Germline V gene lookup returns CDR1 SGHRS and CDR2 YFSETQ.

This clonotype is a singleton in its sample. One junction end disagrees with the germline gene, perhaps due to a read error. This chain connects TRBV7-9 to TRBJ1-6; D remains ambiguous. Germline CDR1 reads SEHNR; CDR2 reads FQNEAQ (reference sequence). The CDR3 consists of 15 residues. The CDR3 reads CASSLAAGPNSPLHF. CDR3 coding DNA: TGTGCCAGCAGCCTAGCCGCAGGTCCTAATTCACCCCTCCACTTT.

The chain has TRBV10-3 and TRBJ1-4; D unclear. Germline V CDR1 and CDR2: ENHRY, SYGVKD. This CDR3 contains 15 residues. V lost 0 bases to trimming and J lost 4 bases, with 9 bases between them. The chain's CDR3 is CAISESGRINEKLFF. DNA of the CDR3: TGTGCCATCAGTGAGTCAGGCAGGATTAATGAAAAACTGTTTTTT.

This clonotype was observed once. This chain links TRBV20-1 with TRBJ1-2; D remains unclear. V lost 2 bases and J 0 bases, leaving 7 bases between the germline ends. Germline loops: CDR1 DFQATT, CDR2 SNEGSKA (reference sequence). This CDR3 has 13 amino acids. CDR3 bases: TGCAGTGCTAGAAAGGCCGCTAACTATGGCTACACCTTC. This encodes CSARKAANYGYTF.

The V and J genes are TRBV23-1 and TRBJ2-3; the D is unclear. TRBV23-1 is identified as an open reading frame with a role that is uncertain. The CDR3 runs 16 residues. Trimming removed 0 bases from V and 0 bases from J, with 10 bases in between. Written as DNA, the CDR3 is TGCGCCAGCAGTCAATCGCTGGAAGGGAGCACAGATACGCAGTATTTT. Translated, it gives CASSQSLEGSTDTQYF.

This chain uses TRBV11-3 with TRBJ1-1, with D tentatively TRBD1 (5 bases). The CDR3 covers 14 residues. Per germline, CDR1 SGHNT and CDR2 YENEEA. Trimming pared 7 bases from V and 1 base from J, leaving 13 bases between. The CDR3 DNA reads TGTGCCAGCATGGGGCGGATCGGGAACACTGAAGCTTTCTTT. Translation: CASMGRIGNTEAFF.

V and J are TRBV29-1 and TRBJ1-2, with D perhaps matching TRBD1 (5 bases). CDR1 and CDR2 (germline): SQVTM, ANQGSEA. Trimming removed 2 bases at V and 4 bases at J, with 20 bases between. This CDR3 has 16 residues. The CDR3 reads CSVEQGGGKFPYGYTF. The CDR3 DNA reads TGCAGCGTTGAACAGGGAGGAGGAAAGTTTCCCTATGGCTACACCTTC.

This chain connects TRBV27 to TRBJ2-7; D possibly matches TRBD1 or TRBD2 (5 bases each). V was trimmed by 5 bases and J by 5 bases, leaving 16 bases between them. Germline V CDR1 and CDR2: MNHEY, SMNVEV (reference sequence). The length of the CDR3 is 14 residues. CDR3 nucleotide sequence: TGTGCCAGCAGTAAAGGCCTACGGGGCCACGAGCAGTACTTC. This translates into CASSKGLRGHEQYF.

This chain joins TRBV27 and TRBJ1-1; tentative D call: TRBD1 (5 bases). Germline CDR1 and CDR2: MNHEY and SMNVEV (reference sequence). The V and J ends lost 0 bases and 8 bases respectively, with 10 bases between them. The CDR3 is 13 amino acids. CDR3 bases: TGTGCCAGCAGTTTATCATTCCGGGGCGAAGCTTTCTTT. Encoded protein: CASSLSFRGEAFF.

Here the CDR3 reads CASSLLNTEAFF. In DNA form, the CDR3 reads TGTGCCAGTAGTTTACTGAACACTGAAGCTTTCTTT. The V gene is TRBV19, the J gene TRBJ1-1, with D hard to call. The CDR3 runs to 12 residues. Trimming took off 5 bases at V and 0 bases at J, with 4 bases between the two ends. The V gene's germline CDR1 is LNHDA and CDR2 SQIVND (reference sequence).

This CDR3 is CSVGLTEGQPQHF. As DNA, the CDR3 is TGCAGCGTTGGTTTGACAGAAGGCCAGCCCCAGCATTTT. The chain uses TRBV29-1 and TRBJ1-5, with a possible D match to TRBD1 (5 bases). Germline CDR1 is SQVTM and CDR2 is ANQGSEA. The CDR3 loop spans 13 amino acids. V was pared by 4 bases and J by 7 bases, with 14 bases between.

The chain recombines TRBV4-2 with TRBJ2-3; the D gene is possibly TRBD2 (6 bases). V lost 2 bases to trimming and J lost 6 bases, with 21 bases between them. The CDR3 is made up of 17 amino acids. Per germline, CDR1 LGHNA and CDR2 YNFKEQ. For the CDR3, the DNA is TGTGCCAGCAGCCAAAGTCCCGGGAGTTTGGGCATTGATACGCAGTATTTT. This sequence encodes CASSQSPGSLGIDTQYF.

This chain uses TRBV2 with TRBJ2-3; 8 positions agree with TRBD2. The CDR3 is made up of 12 amino acids. The trim removed 11 bases at V and 0 bases at J, leaving 1 base unmatched. Germline-derived CDR1 and CDR2 are SNHLY and FYNNEI. For the CDR3, the DNA is TGTGCCCGGGGGGGTAGCACAGATACGCAGTATTTT. It encodes CARGGSTDTQYF.

This rearrangement joins TRBV5-1 to TRBJ2-7, with 13 bases aligning to TRBD2. Per germline, CDR1 SGHRS and CDR2 YFSETQ. V gave up 2 bases and J gave up 3 bases; unmatched junction bases: 2. This CDR3 region has 15 residues. This CDR3 is CASSFGTSGIYEQYF. The CDR3, as DNA: TGCGCCAGCAGCTTCGGGACTAGCGGGATCTACGAGCAGTACTTC.